This T cell receptor beta chain was sequenced in a study of shared clonotypes between healthy human individuals. Germline V CDR1 and CDR2: MNHEY, SVGAGI. This CDR3 is built from 15 residues. The trim removed 2 bases at V and 5 bases at J, leaving 8 bases unmatched. Worth noting for this clone: The CDR3 does not close with the conserved phenylalanine or tryptophan, likely indicating a read error.

It was across several immunoSEQ plates that each subset's genomic DNA was evenly split. TCRdb's table, derived via immunoSEQ multiplex PCR, lists solely in-frame clones and lacks some. This table holds roughly 2 million clones, 85% to 95% found once. This receptor was obtained from a young man in good health. Sequencing was performed on naive CD4+ T cells sorted from blood. Subset denoted: CD45RA+ positively selected. This rearrangement joins TRBV6-5 to TRBJ2-7; 8 positions match TRBD1. The chain's CDR3 is CASSYGSGGADEQYS. The CDR3 coding sequence is TGTGCCAGCAGTTACGGATCAGGGGGCGCCGACGAGCAGTACTCC.